One sample yielded the 6 T cell receptor beta chains listed below, sequenced in a study of blood T cell repertoires in COVID-19. Measured with immunoSEQ multiplex PCR; TCRdb has only the in-frame clones, and not every one. The repertoire holds 350,000 to 450,000 clones, with 85% as singletons. Sequencing used peripheral blood. Source of these receptors: a woman younger than 30 with acute or convalescent COVID-19.

The chain combines TRBV19 with TRBJ2-5, with D tentatively TRBD1 (6 bases). V was pared by 5 bases and J by 5 bases, with 15 bases between. This CDR3 is 14 amino acids long. Germline V CDR1 and CDR2: LNHDA, SQIVND (reference sequence). CDR3 amino acids: CASSGQNWWETQYF. As DNA, the CDR3 is TGTGCCAGTAGTGGACAGAACTGGTGGGAGACCCAGTACTTC.

This chain links TRBV24-1 with TRBJ1-2, with 7 bases lining up with TRBD1. V lost 3 bases, J lost 10 bases, and 7 bases stayed unmatched. The CDR3 is 13 amino acids. Germline CDR1 KGHDR, CDR2 SFDVKD. The CDR3 region is CATSDEQGIVYTF. DNA of the CDR3: TGTGCCACCAGTGATGAACAGGGGATAGTCTACACCTTC.

V and J are TRBV7-2 and TRBJ2-7, with 9 positions matching TRBD2. CDR1 and CDR2 (germline): SGHTA, FQGNSA. V lost 1 base, J lost 2 bases, and 3 bases stayed unmatched. The CDR3 is 15 residues long. This CDR3 reads CASSLGTSVTYEQYF. DNA for the CDR3: TGTGCCAGCAGCTTAGGGACTAGCGTTACCTACGAGCAGTACTTC.

The V gene is TRBV2, the J gene TRBJ1-3, with 7 positions matching TRBD1. V lost 6 bases to trimming and J lost 6 bases; unmatched junction nucleotides: 5. The CDR3 has 13 amino acids. CDR1 is SNHLY and CDR2 is FYNNEI in the germline V gene. CDR3 sequence: CASSRDRINTIYF. CDR3 DNA: TGTGCCAGCAGCCGGGACAGAATAAACACCATATATTTT.

The chain combines TRBV27 with TRBJ1-6, with 7 bases matching TRBD1. CDR3 length equals 17 residues. The V segment lost 4 bases and the J segment 11 bases; nucleotides outside the gene matches: 17. Germline loops: CDR1 MNHEY, CDR2 SMNVEV (reference sequence). Here the CDR3 reads CASSSSKHAGGSPPLHF. CDR3 nucleotide sequence: TGTGCCAGCAGTTCTTCCAAACATGCAGGGGGTTCACCACCCCTCCACTTT.

CDR3 region: CASKEQGISYEQYF. As DNA, the CDR3 is TGTGCCAGCAAGGAACAGGGGATCTCCTACGAGCAGTACTTC. The chain uses TRBV28 and TRBJ2-7, with 7 bases identical to TRBD1. Germline CDR1 MDHEN, CDR2 SYDVKM. This CDR3 comprises 14 residues. Trimming at V came to 7 bases and at J to 0 bases, leaving 6 bases not matched to a gene.